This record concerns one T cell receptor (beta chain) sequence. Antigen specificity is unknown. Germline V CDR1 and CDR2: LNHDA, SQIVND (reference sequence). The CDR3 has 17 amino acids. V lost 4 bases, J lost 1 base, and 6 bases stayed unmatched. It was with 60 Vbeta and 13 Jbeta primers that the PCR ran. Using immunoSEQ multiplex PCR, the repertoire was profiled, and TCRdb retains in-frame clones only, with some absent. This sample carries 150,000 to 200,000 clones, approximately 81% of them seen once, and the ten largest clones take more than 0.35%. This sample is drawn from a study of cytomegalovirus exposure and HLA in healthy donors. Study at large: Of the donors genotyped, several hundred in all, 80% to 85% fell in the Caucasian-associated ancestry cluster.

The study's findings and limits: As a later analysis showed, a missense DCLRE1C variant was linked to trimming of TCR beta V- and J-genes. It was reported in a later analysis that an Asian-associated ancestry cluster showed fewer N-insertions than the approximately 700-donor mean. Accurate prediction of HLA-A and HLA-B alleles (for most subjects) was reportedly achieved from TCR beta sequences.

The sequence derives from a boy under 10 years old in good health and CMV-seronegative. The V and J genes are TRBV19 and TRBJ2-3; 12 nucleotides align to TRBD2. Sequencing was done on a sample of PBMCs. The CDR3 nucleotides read TGTGCCAGTAGTACATTTAGACTAGCGGGAGGCACAGATACGCAGTATTTT. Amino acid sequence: CASSTFRLAGGTDTQYF.